The entry that follows covers one T cell receptor beta chain sequence. This entry comes from a study of response to subunit inactivated influenza vaccine. CDR1 and CDR2 (germline): SQVTM, ANQGSEA. V was clipped by 6 bases and J by 3 bases; unmatched bases: 5. This CDR3 spans 12 amino acids. From the RT-PCR reads, TCRdb called clonotypes with MiXCR, one entry per CDR3 protein. The table records about 570,000 distinct CDR3 sequences, 11% of them present only once. These same records also appear under a second study, on T cells expressing NK-cell markers. That source reports: Libraries used 5'RACE template switching adding universal primer site and UMIs.

The source was PBMCs from blood, collected on the day of vaccination. This chain joins TRBV29-1 and TRBJ2-7, with 7 bases matching TRBD1. This TCR was recovered from a man between 50 and 59 years old who received an inactivated influenza vaccine. CDR3 loop: CSVSPGGYEQYF. The CDR3 DNA follows: TGCAGCGTCTCCCCAGGGGGCTACGAGCAGTACTTC.